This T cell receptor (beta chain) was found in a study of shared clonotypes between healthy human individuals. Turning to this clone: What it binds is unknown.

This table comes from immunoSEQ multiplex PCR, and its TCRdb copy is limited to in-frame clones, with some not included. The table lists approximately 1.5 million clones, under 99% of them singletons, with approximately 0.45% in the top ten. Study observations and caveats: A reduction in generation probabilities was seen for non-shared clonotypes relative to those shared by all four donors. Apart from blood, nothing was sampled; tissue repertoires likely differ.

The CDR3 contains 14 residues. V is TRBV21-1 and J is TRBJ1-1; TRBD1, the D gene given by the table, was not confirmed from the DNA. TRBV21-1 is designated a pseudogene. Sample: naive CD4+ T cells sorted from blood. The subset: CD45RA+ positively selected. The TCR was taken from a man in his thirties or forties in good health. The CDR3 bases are TGTGCCAGCAGCCCGCGATGGACAGGAACCGAAGCTTTCTTT. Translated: CASSPRWTGTEAFF.